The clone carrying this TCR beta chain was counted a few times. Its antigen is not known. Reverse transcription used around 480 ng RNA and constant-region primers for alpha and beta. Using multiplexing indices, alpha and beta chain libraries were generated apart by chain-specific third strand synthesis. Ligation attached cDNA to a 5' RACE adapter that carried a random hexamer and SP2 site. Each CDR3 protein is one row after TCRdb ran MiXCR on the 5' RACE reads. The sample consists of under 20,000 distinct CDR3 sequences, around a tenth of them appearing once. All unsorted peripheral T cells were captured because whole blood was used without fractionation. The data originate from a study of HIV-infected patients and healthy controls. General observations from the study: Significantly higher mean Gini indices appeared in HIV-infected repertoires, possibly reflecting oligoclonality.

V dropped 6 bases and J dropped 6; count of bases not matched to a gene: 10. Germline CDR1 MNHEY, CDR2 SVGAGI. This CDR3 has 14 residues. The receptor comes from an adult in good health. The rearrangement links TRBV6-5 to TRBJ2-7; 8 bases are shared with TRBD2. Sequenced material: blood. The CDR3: CASSPEREYGEQYF. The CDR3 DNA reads TGTGCCAGCAGCCCCGAGCGGGAGTACGGCGAGCAGTACTTC.